These T cell receptor beta chains were read from a single sample in a study of T cells after posttransplantation cyclophosphamide. Clones were read by immunoSEQ multiplex PCR, and TCRdb kept only the in-frame ones, dropping some. This table has some 45,000 clones, 90% appearing once. The sample here was PBMCs, taken around 67 days after allogeneic stem cell transplant with posttransplant cyclophosphamide. The receptors come from a male patient aged 60-69 years who received an allogeneic stem cell transplant from a related donor and was CMV-positive. The graft donor may be the source of some T cells. Each CDR3 is given with its conserved first and last residue. A D gene is named only where the DNA matches it firmly. A row's size may be missing; if present it is once, few, many or a size class.

clone size	J gene	D gene	V gene	CDR3 protein	CDR3 DNA
-	TRBJ1-2	-	TRBV2	CASSTGNYGYTF	TGTGCCAGCAGCACGGGTAACTATGGCTACACCTTC
once	TRBJ1-2	-	TRBV18	CASSPGHLVGGYTF	TGTGCCAGCTCACCAGGACACCTCGTCGGTGGCTACACCTTC
-	TRBJ1-3	-	TRBV19	CASSSNRSPWDTIYF	TGTGCCAGTAGTTCAAACAGGAGCCCCTGGGACACCATATATTTT
once	TRBJ2-5	TRBD2	TRBV2	CASILGLAGTETQYF	TGTGCCAGCATCCTGGGACTAGCGGGGACAGAGACCCAGTACTTC
-	TRBJ2-2	TRBD1	TRBV19	CASSTTPGGQGAGELFF	TGTGCCAGTAGTACTACCCCCGGGGGACAGGGGGCCGGGGAGCTGTTTTTT
-	TRBJ1-1	-	TRBV18	CASFERNTEAFF	TGTGCCAGCTTCGAGAGAAACACTGAAGCTTTCTTT
-	TRBJ1-3	-	TRBV6-1	CASSEAGRSGNTIYF	TGTGCCAGCAGTGAGGCAGGGCGCTCTGGAAACACCATATATTTT
-	TRBJ2-5	-	TRBV7-8	CASRGGRLALETQYF	TGTGCCAGCCGTGGGGGTCGGCTAGCGCTCGAGACCCAGTACTTC
-	TRBJ1-2	-	TRBV6-1	CASSEQGNDGYTF	TGTGCCAGCAGTGAACAGGGAAACGATGGCTACACCTTC
-	TRBJ2-2	TRBD1	TRBV9	CASSLGQGDTGELFF	TGTGCCAGCAGCCTCGGACAGGGGGACACCGGGGAGCTGTTTTTT
once	TRBJ1-1	-	TRBV20-1	CSARPYEAFF	TGCAGTGCTAGACCTTATGAAGCTTTCTTT
-	TRBJ2-7	-	TRBV18	CASSPPGSQGDEQYF	TGTGCCAGCTCACCACCGGGCTCCCAAGGGGACGAGCAGTACTTC
-	TRBJ1-6	TRBD1	TRBV5-6	CASAQGAPNSPLHF	TGTGCCAGCGCTCAGGGGGCCCCGAATTCACCCCTCCACTTT
-	TRBJ2-7	-	TRBV9	CASSGEMYGQPGEQYF	TGTGCCAGCAGCGGCGAGATGTACGGACAACCGGGCGAGCAGTACTTC
-	TRBJ2-5	TRBD2	TRBV14	CASSLAGWETQYF	TGTGCCAGCAGCCTAGCGGGGTGGGAGACCCAGTACTTC
-	TRBJ1-2	-	TRBV7-9	CASSLTGPYGYTF	TGTGCCAGCAGCTTAACAGGGCCCTATGGCTACACCTTC
-	TRBJ2-2	-	TRBV7-8	CASSLTRGIRELFF	TGTGCCAGCAGCTTAACCAGGGGAATTCGGGAGCTGTTTTTT
-	TRBJ1-2	-	TRBV4-1	CASSQASASYGYTF	TGCGCCAGCAGCCAAGCCTCCGCCAGCTATGGCTACACCTTC
-	TRBJ1-3	-	TRBV25-1	CAASSSRAGNTIYF	TGTGCCGCCTCGTCGAGTAGAGCTGGAAACACCATATATTTT
-	TRBJ1-2	TRBD1	TRBV6-5	CASSYSGQGIYGYTF	TGTGCCAGCAGTTACTCAGGACAGGGCATATATGGCTACACCTTC